This T cell receptor beta chain was captured by sequencing in a study of blood T cell repertoires in COVID-19. About the study: T cells, B-cell-depleted T cells, or PBMCs supplied cDNA or gDNA.

Produced via immunoSEQ multiplex PCR; TCRdb's table is partial and in-frame only. Of tens of thousands of clones listed, 75% to 90% are singletons. Trimming at V came to 5 bases and at J to 6 bases, leaving 9 bases not matched to a gene. CDR3 length: 16 residues. In germline, CDR1 is KGHDR, CDR2 SFDVKD. This chain uses TRBV24-1 with TRBJ2-1; 10 bases align to TRBD2. The sample was peripheral blood. This sequence originates from a woman aged 80 or over with acute or convalescent COVID-19. CDR3 in DNA: TGTGCCACCAGTGGATACGGAGCTAGCGGGGGCAATGAGCAGTTCTTC. Translating it yields CATSGYGASGGNEQFF.